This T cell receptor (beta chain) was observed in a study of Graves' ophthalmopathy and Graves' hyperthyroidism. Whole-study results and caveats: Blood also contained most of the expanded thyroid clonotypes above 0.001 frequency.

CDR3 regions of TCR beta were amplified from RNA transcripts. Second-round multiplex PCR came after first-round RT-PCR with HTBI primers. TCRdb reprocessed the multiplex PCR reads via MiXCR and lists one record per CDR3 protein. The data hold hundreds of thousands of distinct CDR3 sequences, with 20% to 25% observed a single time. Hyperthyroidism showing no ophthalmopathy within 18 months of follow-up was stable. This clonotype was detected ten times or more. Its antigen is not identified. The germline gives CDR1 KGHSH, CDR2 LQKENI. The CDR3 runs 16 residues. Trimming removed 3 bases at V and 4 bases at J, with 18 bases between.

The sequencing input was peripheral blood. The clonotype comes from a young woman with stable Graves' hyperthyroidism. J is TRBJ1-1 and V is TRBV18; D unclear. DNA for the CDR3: TGTGCCAGCTCACCCTACGTTCTCGTGGTTCGCACTGAAGCTTTCTTT. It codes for CASSPYVLVVRTEAFF.